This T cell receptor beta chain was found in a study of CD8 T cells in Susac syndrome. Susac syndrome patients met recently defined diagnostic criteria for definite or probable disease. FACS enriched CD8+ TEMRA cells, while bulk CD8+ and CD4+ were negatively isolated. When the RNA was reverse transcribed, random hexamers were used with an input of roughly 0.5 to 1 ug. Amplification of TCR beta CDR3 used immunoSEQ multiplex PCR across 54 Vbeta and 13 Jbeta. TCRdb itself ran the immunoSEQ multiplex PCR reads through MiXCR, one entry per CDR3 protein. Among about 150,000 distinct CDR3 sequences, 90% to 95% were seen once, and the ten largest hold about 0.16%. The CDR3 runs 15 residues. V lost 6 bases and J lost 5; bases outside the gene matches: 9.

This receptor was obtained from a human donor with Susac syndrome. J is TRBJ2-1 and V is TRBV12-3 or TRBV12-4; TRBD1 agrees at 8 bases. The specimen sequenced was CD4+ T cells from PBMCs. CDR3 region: CASSPIRGLNNEQFF. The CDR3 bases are TGTGCCAGCAGCCCGATCAGGGGGCTAAACAATGAGCAGTTCTTC.